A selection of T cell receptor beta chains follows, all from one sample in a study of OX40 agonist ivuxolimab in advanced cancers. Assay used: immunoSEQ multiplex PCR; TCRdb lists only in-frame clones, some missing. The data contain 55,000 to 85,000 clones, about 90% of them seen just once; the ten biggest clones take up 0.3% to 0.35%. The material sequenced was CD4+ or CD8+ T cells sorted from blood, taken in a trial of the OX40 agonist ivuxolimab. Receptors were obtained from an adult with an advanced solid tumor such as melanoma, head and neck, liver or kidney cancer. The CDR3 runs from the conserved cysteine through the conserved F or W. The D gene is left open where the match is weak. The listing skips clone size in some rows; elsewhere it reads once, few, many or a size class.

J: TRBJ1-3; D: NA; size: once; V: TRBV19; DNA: TGTGCCAGCCTGAGACGGGGGGCTGGAAACACCATATATTTT; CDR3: CASLRRGAGNTIYF
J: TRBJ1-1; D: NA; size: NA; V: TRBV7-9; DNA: TGTGCCAGCCGCCGACAGCCCACCGAAGCTTTCTTT; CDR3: CASRRQPTEAFF
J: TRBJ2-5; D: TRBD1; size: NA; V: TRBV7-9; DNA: TGTGCCAGCAGCCCAACTACAGGGGGCTCGGAGACCCAGTACTTC; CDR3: CASSPTTGGSETQYF
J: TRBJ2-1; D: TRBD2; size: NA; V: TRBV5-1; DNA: TGCGCCAGCAGCAAGGGAGGGGATATCAATGAGCAGTTCTTC; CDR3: CASSKGGDINEQFF
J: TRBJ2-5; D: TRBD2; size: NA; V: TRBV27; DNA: TGTGCCAGCAGGGTAACTAGCGTCCAAGAGACCCAGTACTTC; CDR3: CASRVTSVQETQYF
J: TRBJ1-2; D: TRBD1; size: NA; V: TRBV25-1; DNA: TGTGCCAGCAGCAGGACAGGGTTGAACTATGGCTACACCTTC; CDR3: CASSRTGLNYGYTF
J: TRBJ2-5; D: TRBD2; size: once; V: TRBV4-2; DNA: TGTGCCAGCAGCCAAGAAAGCGGGAGAGGTGGGACCCAGTACTTC; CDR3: CASSQESGRGGTQYF
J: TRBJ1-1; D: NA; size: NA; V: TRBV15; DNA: TGTGCCACCAGCCGTCCCCAAGGCACTGAAGCTTTCTTT; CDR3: CATSRPQGTEAFF
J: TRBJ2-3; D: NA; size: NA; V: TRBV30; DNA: TGTGCCTGGAGTTTTGGGGTGCTTCGGACAGATACGCAGTATTTT; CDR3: CAWSFGVLRTDTQYF
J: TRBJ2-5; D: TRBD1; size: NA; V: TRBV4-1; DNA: TGCGCCAGCAGCCAAGGACAGGGGGCGGTGGAGACCCAGTACTTC; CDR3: CASSQGQGAVETQYF
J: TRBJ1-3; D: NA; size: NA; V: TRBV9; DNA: TGTGCCAGCAGCGCGATAGGGGCGCGAACTTCTGGAAACACCATATATTTT; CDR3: CASSAIGARTSGNTIYF
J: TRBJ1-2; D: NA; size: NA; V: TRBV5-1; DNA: TGCGCCAGCAGCTTGTTGGAGGGGGACTACACCTTC; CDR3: CASSLLEGDYTF
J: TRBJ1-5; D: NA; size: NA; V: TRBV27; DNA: TGTGCCAGCAGTTTAAACGGGCGTCAGCCCCAGCATTTT; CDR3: CASSLNGRQPQHF
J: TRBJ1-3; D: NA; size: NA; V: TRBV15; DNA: TGTGCCACCAGCAGAGATGGAGCAGGCTCTGGAAACACCATATATTTT; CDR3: CATSRDGAGSGNTIYF
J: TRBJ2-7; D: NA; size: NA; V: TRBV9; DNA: TGTGCCAGCAGCACAACAGGGAGCTACGAGCAGTACTTC; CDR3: CASSTTGSYEQYF
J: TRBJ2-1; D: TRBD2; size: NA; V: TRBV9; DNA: TGTGCCAGCAGGGCCACCGGGACTAGCGCTGAGCAGTTCTTC; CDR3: CASRATGTSAEQFF